The 24 T cell receptor beta chains in this list originate from one sample, sequenced in a study of blood T cell repertoires in COVID-19. Sequencing used immunoSEQ multiplex PCR; TCRdb keeps in-frame clones, though not all of them. Of about 200,000 clones detected, 85% to 90% appear once; the ten largest clones hold around 1.5%. Sample: peripheral blood. These receptors were obtained from a man between 18 and 29 years old with active or convalescent COVID-19.

This chain connects TRBV3-1 (or the pseudogene TRBV3-2) to TRBJ2-1; tentative D call: TRBD2 (5 bases). The CDR3 runs to 14 residues. Germline V gene sequence: CDR1 LGHDT, CDR2 YNNKEL (reference sequence). V was clipped by 3 bases and J by 0 bases, with 6 bases between them. The CDR3 loop reads CASSHTSSYNEQFF. In nucleotides, the CDR3 is TGTGCCAGCAGCCACACTAGCTCCTACAATGAGCAGTTCTTC.

CDR3 nucleotides: TGTGCCAGCAGCGATAGCGGGAGCTACAATGAGCAGTTCTTC. Protein: CASSDSGSYNEQFF. The rearrangement joins TRBV27 to TRBJ2-1; 9 bases are shared with TRBD2. CDR3 length: 14 amino acids. Trimming removed 6 bases from V and 3 bases from J; junction bases left unmatched: 3. Germline-derived CDR1 and CDR2 are MNHEY and SMNVEV (reference sequence).

This rearrangement joins TRBV7-3 to TRBJ2-3, with D maybe TRBD1 (5 bases). With 5 bases removed from V and 4 bases from J, the gap between germline ends came to 13 bases. From germline, CDR1 is SGHTA and CDR2 FQGTGA. This CDR3 spans 14 amino acids. The CDR3 spells CASSLNRLPDTQYF. CDR3 DNA sequence: TGTGCCAGCAGCCTAAACAGGTTACCAGATACGCAGTATTTT.

The rearrangement joins TRBV9 to TRBJ1-1; TRBD1 matches 11 bases. Germline V gene lookup returns CDR1 SGDLS and CDR2 YYNGEE. Trimming took 3 bases from V and 0 from J; bases not matched to a gene: 7. The CDR3 runs to 17 residues. This chain's CDR3 is CASSAGQGVGVNTEAFF. The CDR3 region has the DNA TGTGCCAGCAGCGCGGGACAGGGGGTAGGGGTGAACACTGAAGCTTTCTTT.

This chain uses TRBV6-5 with TRBJ1-1; D not certain. Germline V gives CDR1 MNHEY, CDR2 SVGAGI. Trimming stripped 2 bases from V and 4 bases from J, with 14 bases between. This CDR3 spans 15 amino acids. CDR3 region: CASSYTNQPGTEAFF. The DNA for the CDR3 is TGTGCCAGCAGTTACACGAACCAACCGGGCACTGAAGCTTTCTTT.

This rearrangement joins TRBV15 to TRBJ1-4; D call uncertain. Trimming left V 3 bases short and J 3 bases short, with 11 bases between. The V gene's germline CDR1 is LNHNV and CDR2 YYDKDF (reference sequence). The length of the CDR3 is 15 residues. CDR3 sequence (DNA): TGTGCCACCAGCAGGCAGGTCACTGCTAATGAAAAACTGTTTTTT. Its protein is CATSRQVTANEKLFF.

The CDR3 coding sequence is TGTGCCAGCAGCCTTACAGGGGAAGATACGCAGTATTTT. Amino acids: CASSLTGEDTQYF. This chain uses TRBV12-3 or TRBV12-4 with TRBJ2-3, with TRBD1 matching 7 bases. This CDR3 is built from 13 residues. Trimming cost V 6 bases and J 5 bases; bases outside gene matches: 5.

V and J are TRBV7-9 and TRBJ2-1; perhaps TRBD2 as D (5 bases). V lost 11 bases, J lost 4 bases, and 21 bases lay in between. CDR3 length: 15 residues. Looked up from germline, CDR1 is SEHNR and CDR2 is FQNEAQ (reference sequence). The CDR3 spells CAYSYVGLVYNEQFF. CDR3 nucleotides: TGTGCCTATTCTTATGTAGGACTGGTGTACAATGAGCAGTTCTTC. The whole variable domain, remainder taken from reference TRBV7-9 and TRBJ2-1, is DTGVSQNPRHKITKRGQNVTFRCDPISEHNRLYWYRQTLGQGPEFLTYFQNEAQLEKSRLLSDRFSAERPKGSFSTLEIQRTEQGDSAMYLCAYSYVGLVYNEQFFGPGTRLTVL.

On this clone itself: Distinct nucleotide sequences in the sample also encode this CDR3. The chain is built from TRBV6-5 and TRBJ1-1; D is unresolved. Germline lookup yields CDR1 MNHEY and CDR2 SVGAGI. The CDR3 spans 13 residues. The V end was cut by 2 bases, the J end by 1 base, with 5 bases between. This chain's CDR3 is CASSYGRNTEAFF. The CDR3 bases are TGTGCCAGCAGTTACGGCCGGAACACTGAAGCTTTCTTT.

The gene calls are TRBV5-1 and TRBJ1-2; 7 bases are shared with TRBD1. Per germline, CDR1 SGHRS and CDR2 YFSETQ. V lost 7 bases to trimming and J lost 1 base; unmatched junction nucleotides: 10. The CDR3 contains 15 residues. The CDR3 spells CASAEQGQINYGYTF. CDR3 bases: TGCGCCAGCGCTGAACAGGGGCAAATTAACTATGGCTACACCTTC.

The chain combines TRBV6-5 with TRBJ2-7; TRBD1 matches 8 bases. Germline V CDR1 and CDR2: MNHEY, SVGAGI. There are 13 residues in the CDR3. V lost 5 bases, J lost 4 bases, and 4 bases stayed unmatched. The CDR3 sequence: CASSTRQGYEQYF. The CDR3 nucleotides are TGTGCCAGCAGTACGCGACAGGGGTACGAGCAGTACTTC.

The rearrangement joins TRBV5-4 to TRBJ2-7; 8 nucleotides align to TRBD1. Germline V gene lookup returns CDR1 SGHNT and CDR2 YYREEE (reference sequence). Germline trimming cut 5 bases from V and 6 bases from J; bases unmatched to any gene: 4. The CDR3 has 12 residues. CDR3 region: CASRDTGGEQYF. CDR3 DNA sequence: TGTGCCAGCAGGGATACAGGGGGCGAGCAGTACTTC.

This clone was seen more than once but under ten times. This rearrangement joins TRBV27 to TRBJ1-5; TRBD1 matches at 8 bases. The CDR3 spans 15 residues. Germline loops: CDR1 MNHEY, CDR2 SMNVEV (reference sequence). V was pared by 0 bases and J by 4 bases, with 2 bases of the junction left unmatched. The CDR3 loop reads CASSLSGQANQPQHF. DNA for the CDR3: TGTGCCAGCAGTTTATCGGGACAGGCTAATCAGCCCCAGCATTTT.

The rearrangement joins TRBV30 to TRBJ1-4, with D uncertain. The germline V gene has CDR1 GTSNPN and CDR2 SVGIG (reference sequence). V was cut by 3 bases and J by 3 bases, with 11 bases left in between. There are 14 residues in the CDR3. The CDR3, as DNA: TGTGCCTGGAGCGGTACTGCGGCTAATGAAAAACTGTTTTTT. Protein product: CAWSGTAANEKLFF. Full variable domain (rest looked up from reference TRBV30 and TRBJ1-4): SQTIHQWPATLVQPVGSPLSLECTVEGTSNPNLYWYRQAAGRGLQLLFYSVGIGQISSEVPQNLSASRPQDRQFILSSKKLLLSDSGFYLCAWSGTAANEKLFFGSGTQLSVL.

The V gene is TRBV6-1, the J gene TRBJ1-5, with 7 bases identical to TRBD1. The V segment lost 4 bases and the J segment 1 base; nucleotides outside the gene matches: 10. In germline, CDR1 is MNHNS, CDR2 SASEGT. The CDR3 contains 17 residues. The CDR3 nucleotides are TGTGCCAGCAGTGTCGGGACAGCGTCAAGGAGCAATCAGCCCCAGCATTTT. This sequence encodes CASSVGTASRSNQPQHF.

This clone was counted a single time. The CDR3: CASSLVSAGMDTQYF. CDR3 DNA sequence: TGTGCCAGCAGCTTAGTCTCGGCAGGCATGGATACGCAGTATTTT. The rearrangement links TRBV7-9 to TRBJ2-3; D is undetermined. This CDR3 contains 15 residues. CDR1 is SEHNR and CDR2 is FQNEAQ in the germline V gene (reference sequence). V lost 1 base, J lost 6 bases, and 14 bases lay in between.

The chain uses TRBV27 and TRBJ2-1; D not certain. The V end lost 5 bases, the J end lost 4 bases, and 9 bases lay between the germline ends. The CDR3 consists of 13 residues. Germline V CDR1 and CDR2: MNHEY, SMNVEV (reference sequence). The CDR3 coding sequence is TGTGCCAGCAGTCTTTACTCGTACAATGAGCAGTTCTTC. This codes for CASSLYSYNEQFF.

This rearrangement joins TRBV7-9 to TRBJ1-1, with a weak D call TRBD1 (6 bases). This CDR3 contains 15 residues. V lost 5 bases to trimming and J lost 5 bases, with 18 bases between them. The germline V gene encodes CDR1 SEHNR and CDR2 FQNEAQ (reference sequence). The CDR3 loop is CASSPGGSGVTEAFF. CDR3 coding DNA: TGTGCCAGCAGCCCCGGTGGGTCAGGGGTTACTGAAGCTTTCTTT.

The chain is built from TRBV5-1 and TRBJ1-3, with 9 bases fitting TRBD1. Germline V gene data show CDR1 as SGHRS and CDR2 as YFSETQ. With 4 bases clipped from V and 1 base from J, the junction kept 3 bases outside the gene matches. The CDR3 spans 15 residues. The CDR3 loop is CASSGDRASGNTIYF. CDR3 bases: TGCGCCAGCAGCGGGGACAGGGCATCTGGAAACACCATATATTTT.

The V call is TRBV6-5, the J call TRBJ2-1, with a weak D call TRBD1 (5 bases). Trimming left V 10 bases short and J 7 bases short, with 20 bases between. Germline CDR1 MNHEY, CDR2 SVGAGI. The length of the CDR3 is 14 residues. CDR3 protein: CAIMARSGRNEQFF. The CDR3, as DNA: TGTGCCATCATGGCGAGGTCAGGGCGAAATGAGCAGTTCTTC.

The chain carries TRBV19 and TRBJ1-1, with 9 bases aligning to TRBD1. J lost 7 bases, V lost 4 bases, and 1 base had no gene match. Germline V gene lookup returns CDR1 LNHDA and CDR2 SQIVND (reference sequence). This CDR3 region has 12 residues. CDR3 region: CASSTGQGEAFF. CDR3 coding DNA: TGTGCCAGTAGTACGGGACAGGGTGAAGCTTTCTTT.

J is TRBJ2-1 and V is TRBV10-3; 8 bases match TRBD2. Looked up from germline, CDR1 is ENHRY and CDR2 is SYGVKD. CDR3 size: 17 residues. J lost 5 bases, V lost 2 bases, and 11 bases had no gene match. The CDR3 DNA sequence: TGTGCCATCAGTGAGCCGGTAGGGGGACTAGTAGACAATGAGCAGTTCTTC. It specifies CAISEPVGGLVDNEQFF.

The rearrangement joins TRBV6-6 to TRBJ1-2; 7 nucleotides align to TRBD1. V dropped 8 bases and J dropped 2; count of bases not matched to a gene: 8. CDR3 length equals 14 residues. Per the germline V gene, CDR1 is MNHNY and CDR2 is SVGAGI (reference sequence). The CDR3 DNA reads TGTGCCAGCTCAACCCAGGGGGTGAACTATGGCTACACCTTC. Translated: CASSTQGVNYGYTF.

V gene TRBV27 combines with J gene TRBJ2-5, with D maybe TRBD1 (5 bases). Between the trimmed V and J ends, which lost 3 bases and 5 bases, there was a span of 10 bases. Germline assignment: CDR1 MNHEY and CDR2 SMNVEV (reference sequence). The CDR3 has 13 residues. DNA for the CDR3: TGTGCCAGCAGTTTCAGGGTAGGGGAGACCCAGTACTTC. Its protein is CASSFRVGETQYF.